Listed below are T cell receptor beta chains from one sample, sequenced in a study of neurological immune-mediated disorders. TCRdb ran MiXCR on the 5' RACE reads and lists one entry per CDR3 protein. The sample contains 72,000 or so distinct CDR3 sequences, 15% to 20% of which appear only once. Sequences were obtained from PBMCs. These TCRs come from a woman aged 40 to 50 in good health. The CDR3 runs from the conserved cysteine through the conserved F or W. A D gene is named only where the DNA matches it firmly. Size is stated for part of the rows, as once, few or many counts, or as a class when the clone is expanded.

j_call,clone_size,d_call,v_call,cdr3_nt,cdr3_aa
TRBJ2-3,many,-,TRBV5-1,TGCGCCAGCAGGGCCGGGCAAACGCCGAGCACAGATACGCAGTATTTT,CASRAGQTPSTDTQYF
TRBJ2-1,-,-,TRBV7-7,TGTGCTAGCAGCTTGGAACAGTACAATGAGCAGTTCTTC,CASSLEQYNEQFF
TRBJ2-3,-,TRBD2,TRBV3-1,TGTGCCAGCAGCCAAGCTGGACTAGCTGATACGCAGTATTTT,CASSQAGLADTQYF
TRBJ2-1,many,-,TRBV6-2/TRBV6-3,TGTGCCAGCAGTTCCCCCAGATACAATGAGCAGTTCTTC,CASSSPRYNEQFF
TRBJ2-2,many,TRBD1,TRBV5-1,TGCGCCAGCAGCTTGGCACAGGGGGCCGGGGAGCTGTTTTTT,CASSLAQGAGELFF
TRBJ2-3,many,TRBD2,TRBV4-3,TGCGCCAGCAGCCAACTAGCGGGGGCCCCAGATACGCAGTATTTT,CASSQLAGAPDTQYF
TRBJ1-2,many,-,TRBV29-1,TGCAGCGTTGAAGGAGGGGACGGAACTAACTATGGCTACACCTTC,CSVEGGDGTNYGYTF
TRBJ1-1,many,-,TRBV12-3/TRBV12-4,TGTGCCAGCAGCCCTAACAGGGAGGGCACTGAAGCTTTCTTT,CASSPNREGTEAFF
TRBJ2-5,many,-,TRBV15,TGTGCCACCAGCCAATACGGGGGTTGGACAGATCTCTACCAAGAGACCCAGTACTTC,CATSQYGGWTDLYQETQYF
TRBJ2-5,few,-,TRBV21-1,-,CASSIYLCSGRGVEETQYF
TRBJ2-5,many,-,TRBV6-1,TGTGCCAGCAGTGAAACCGGACGTCTCGGGACCCAGTACTTC,CASSETGRLGTQYF
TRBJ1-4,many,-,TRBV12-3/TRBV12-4,TGTGCCAGCAGTTTATATCAAAAACTGTTTTTT,CASSLYQKLFF
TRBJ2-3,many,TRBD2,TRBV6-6,TGTGCCAGCACTCCCGGGACTAGCGGCAGCACAGATACGCAGTATTTT,CASTPGTSGSTDTQYF
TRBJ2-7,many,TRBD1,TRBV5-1,TGCGCCAGCAGCTTTGGAGGTTTAAGAGGGACAGGGGGCGAGCAGTACTTC,CASSFGGLRGTGGEQYF
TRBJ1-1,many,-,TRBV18,TGTGCCAGCTCACCCACCTTGGGGGAAGGAAGTACTGAAGCTTTCTTT,CASSPTLGEGSTEAFF
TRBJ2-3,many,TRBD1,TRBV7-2,TGTGCCAGCAGCTCGGACAGGACCAGCACAGATACGCAGTATTTT,CASSSDRTSTDTQYF
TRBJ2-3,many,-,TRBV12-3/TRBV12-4,TGTGCCAGCAGTTTATACACCCATAACACAGATACGCAGTATTTT,CASSLYTHNTDTQYF
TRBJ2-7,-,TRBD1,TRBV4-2,TGTGCCAACAGCCAAGCTAAGGGGACAGCCGAGCAGTACTTC,CANSQAKGTAEQYF
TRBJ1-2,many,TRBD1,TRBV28,TGTGCCAGCAGTTTAGGCCTGGGACAGGGGGGCTATGGCTACACCTTC,CASSLGLGQGGYGYTF
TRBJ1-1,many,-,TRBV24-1,TGTGCCACCAGTGATAAAGGCACTGAAGCTTTCTTT,CATSDKGTEAFF
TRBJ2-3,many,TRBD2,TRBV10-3,TGTGCCACCCGGGGGGGGAGCCTCACAGATACGCAGTATTTT,CATRGGSLTDTQYF
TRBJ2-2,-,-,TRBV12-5,TGTGCTAGTGGTTCGAGGGGGACCGGGGAGCTGTTTTTT,CASGSRGTGELFF
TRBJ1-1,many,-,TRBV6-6,TGTGCCAGCCTAGCCCCTCGGGGCACGCCGAACACTGAAGCTTTCTTT,CASLAPRGTPNTEAFF
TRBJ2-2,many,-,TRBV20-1,TGCAGTGCTAGAGAACGGGGGGCCACCGGGGAGCTGTTTTTT,CSARERGATGELFF
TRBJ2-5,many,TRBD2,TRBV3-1,TGTGCCAGCAGCCAGCTAGCGGGGGCTCTAGAGACCCAGTACTTC,CASSQLAGALETQYF
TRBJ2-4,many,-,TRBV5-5,TGTGCCAGCAGCTTCAAGGACATTCAGTACTTC,CASSFKDIQYF
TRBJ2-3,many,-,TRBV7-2,TGTGCCAGCAGCTTAGCATGGCCAGACACCACAGATACGCAGTATTTT,CASSLAWPDTTDTQYF
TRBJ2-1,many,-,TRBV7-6,TGTGCCAGCAGCTTATTGAGGGGGAGCTCCTACAATGAGCAGTTCTTC,CASSLLRGSSYNEQFF
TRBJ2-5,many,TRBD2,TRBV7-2,TGTGCCAGCAGCTTAGGGGGTAGCGGGGGAAAGACCCAGTACTTC,CASSLGGSGGKTQYF
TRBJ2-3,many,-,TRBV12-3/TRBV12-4,TGTGCCAGCACTGGTTGGCGGGGAGATACGCAGTATTTT,CASTGWRGDTQYF
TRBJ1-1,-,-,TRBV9,TGTGCCAGCAGCGTAATTATGGGGCCTACTGAAGCTTTCTTT,CASSVIMGPTEAFF
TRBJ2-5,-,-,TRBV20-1,TGCAGTGCTGAGCCGGGCAGGGAGGAGACCCAGTACTTC,CSAEPGREETQYF
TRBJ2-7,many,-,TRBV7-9,TGTGCCAGCAGCTCCCCCCCGGCAGGGTTGTACGAGCAGTACTTC,CASSSPPAGLYEQYF
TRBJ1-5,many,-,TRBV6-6,TGTGCCAGCAGCAGTCGGCCTCAGCCCCAGCATTTT,CASSSRPQPQHF
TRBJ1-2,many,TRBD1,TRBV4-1,TGCGCCAGCAGCCAACTACAGGGGATGTACGGCTACACCTTC,CASSQLQGMYGYTF
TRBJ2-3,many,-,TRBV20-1,TGCAGTGCTACCCCTAACGTTTACACAGATACGCAGTATTTT,CSATPNVYTDTQYF
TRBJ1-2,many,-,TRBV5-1,TGCGCCAGCAGCTTGGCTGGGGAAGATGGCTACACCTTC,CASSLAGEDGYTF
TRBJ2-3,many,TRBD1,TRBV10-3,TGTGCCATCAAGGGTGGGACAGGGAGTTCAGATACGCAGTATTTT,CAIKGGTGSSDTQYF
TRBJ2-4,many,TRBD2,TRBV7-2,TGTGCCAGCAGCCGAAGCGGGGGAGCCAAAAACATTCAGTACTTC,CASSRSGGAKNIQYF
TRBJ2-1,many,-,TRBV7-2,TGTGCCAGCAGCTTATATAACCCATTTACCTCTCGCAATGAGCAGTTCTTC,CASSLYNPFTSRNEQFF
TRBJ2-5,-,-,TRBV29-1,TGCAGCGTTGATGCACGAGGGGTGCAAGAGACCCAGTACTTC,CSVDARGVQETQYF
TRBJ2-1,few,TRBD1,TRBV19,TGTGCCAGTAGTTTACAGGACAGGGAATCCTACAATGAGCAGTTCTTC,CASSLQDRESYNEQFF
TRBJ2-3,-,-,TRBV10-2,TGCGCCAGCAATATTGGGGGGCTAAGCACAGATACGCAGTATTTT,CASNIGGLSTDTQYF
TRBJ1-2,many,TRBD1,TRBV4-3,TGCGCCAGCAGCCAAGATCCGCAGGGGGAGGACGGCTACACCTTC,CASSQDPQGEDGYTF
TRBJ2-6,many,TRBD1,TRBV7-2,TGTGCCAGCAGCACCGGGACAGGGAGTCATGGGGCCAACGTCCTGACTTTC,CASSTGTGSHGANVLTF
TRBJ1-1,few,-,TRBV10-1,TGCGCCAGCAGCTCCCAAATTCCGGGTAGGGGCACTGAAGCTTTCTTT,CASSSQIPGRGTEAFF